This T cell receptor (beta chain) originates from a study of cytomegalovirus exposure and HLA in healthy donors. Details on this clone: The antigen is undetermined.

PCR used 60 Vbeta primers and 13 Jbeta primers. Profiled with immunoSEQ multiplex PCR; TCRdb holds only in-frame clones, not every one. This table has some 200,000 clones, 75% to 90% appearing once. V lost 4 bases, J lost 3 bases, and 1 base stayed unmatched. The CDR3 spans 13 residues. In germline, CDR1 is SEHNR, CDR2 FQNEAQ (reference sequence). Whole-study findings and limits: Another analysis was done later, and it associated roughly 15,000 TCR beta sequences with HLA alleles at 0.05 false discovery rate.

The sequence derives from a woman aged 18-35 years in good health and CMV-seronegative. Sequencing was carried out using PBMCs. V and J are TRBV7-9 and TRBJ1-1; 8 bases are a match to TRBD1. CDR3 sequence reads: CASSWGQDTEAFF. CDR3 sequence (DNA): TGTGCCAGCAGCTGGGGACAGGACACTGAAGCTTTCTTT.